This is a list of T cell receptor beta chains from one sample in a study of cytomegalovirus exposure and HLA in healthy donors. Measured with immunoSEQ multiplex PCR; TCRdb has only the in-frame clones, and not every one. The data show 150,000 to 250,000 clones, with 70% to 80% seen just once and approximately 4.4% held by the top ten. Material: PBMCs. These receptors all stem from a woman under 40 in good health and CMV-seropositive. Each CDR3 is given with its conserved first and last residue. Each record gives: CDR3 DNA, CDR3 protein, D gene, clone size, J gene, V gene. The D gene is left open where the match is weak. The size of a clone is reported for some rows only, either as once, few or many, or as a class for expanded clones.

cdr3_nt: TGTGCCAGCAGCTTCGGGGACATTCAGCCCCAGCATTTT
cdr3_aa: CASSFGDIQPQHF
d_call: NA
clone_size: NA
j_call: TRBJ1-5
v_call: TRBV7-9

cdr3_nt: TGCGCCAGCAGCCCCCGGGACAGGTTCAGCGAGCAGTTCTTC
cdr3_aa: CASSPRDRFSEQFF
d_call: TRBD1
clone_size: NA
j_call: TRBJ2-1
v_call: TRBV4-1

cdr3_nt: TGTGCCAGCAGACGGGGGAGCACAGATACGCAGTATTTT
cdr3_aa: CASRRGSTDTQYF
d_call: NA
clone_size: NA
j_call: TRBJ2-3
v_call: TRBV6-5

cdr3_nt: TGCGCCAGCAGCTTGGTAGAGGGCAATGAGCAGTTCTTC
cdr3_aa: CASSLVEGNEQFF
d_call: NA
clone_size: NA
j_call: TRBJ2-1
v_call: TRBV5-1

cdr3_nt: TGCGCCAGCAGCTGGGGAGGGGACTCGCGGGCTTTCTTT
cdr3_aa: CASSWGGDSRAFF
d_call: NA
clone_size: NA
j_call: TRBJ1-1
v_call: TRBV5-1

cdr3_nt: TGTGCCAGCAGCCCAGGATTAGGACAGGGAAATCAGCCCCAGCATTTT
cdr3_aa: CASSPGLGQGNQPQHF
d_call: TRBD1
clone_size: few
j_call: TRBJ1-5
v_call: TRBV11-3

cdr3_nt: TGTGCCAGCAGTATTCAGGGTCGGCAGTACTTC
cdr3_aa: CASSIQGRQYF
d_call: NA
clone_size: NA
j_call: TRBJ2-7
v_call: TRBV6-5

cdr3_nt: TGCGCCAGCAGCCCCAATGGGGGGGGTCATACCGGGGAGCTGTTTTTT
cdr3_aa: CASSPNGGGHTGELFF
d_call: TRBD2
clone_size: NA
j_call: TRBJ2-2
v_call: TRBV4-3

cdr3_nt: TGTGCCACCAGCAGAGGCGAGGTAGCGGGTTTCCAAGAGACCCAGTACTTC
cdr3_aa: CATSRGEVAGFQETQYF
d_call: TRBD2
clone_size: NA
j_call: TRBJ2-5
v_call: TRBV15

cdr3_nt: TGCGCCAGCAGCCAAGACCAGGGGAACTATGGCTACACCTTC
cdr3_aa: CASSQDQGNYGYTF
d_call: NA
clone_size: NA
j_call: TRBJ1-2
v_call: TRBV4-3

cdr3_nt: TGCGCCAGCAGGCCCTCCGGGACAGGGAAGACCGGGGAGCTGTTTTTT
cdr3_aa: CASRPSGTGKTGELFF
d_call: TRBD1
clone_size: NA
j_call: TRBJ2-2
v_call: TRBV5-1

cdr3_nt: TGCGCCAGCAGCACACAGGGAACCGGGGAGCTGTTTTTT
cdr3_aa: CASSTQGTGELFF
d_call: NA
clone_size: NA
j_call: TRBJ2-2
v_call: TRBV5-1

cdr3_nt: TGTGCCAGCAGGCGATTAACAGGGAGGGCTGGCTACACCTTC
cdr3_aa: CASRRLTGRAGYTF
d_call: NA
clone_size: NA
j_call: TRBJ1-2
v_call: TRBV13

cdr3_nt: TGTGCCAGCTCACCAGAACTTAGAGGCTACACCTTC
cdr3_aa: CASSPELRGYTF
d_call: NA
clone_size: NA
j_call: TRBJ1-2
v_call: TRBV18

cdr3_nt: TGCGCCAGCGGGGGACTAGCGAACTCCTACGAGCAGTACTTC
cdr3_aa: CASGGLANSYEQYF
d_call: TRBD2
clone_size: NA
j_call: TRBJ2-7
v_call: TRBV4-1

cdr3_nt: TGTGCCAGCAGCCTACCTCTGGTCGATGAGCAGTTCTTC
cdr3_aa: CASSLPLVDEQFF
d_call: NA
clone_size: NA
j_call: TRBJ2-1
v_call: TRBV7-9

cdr3_nt: TGTGCTAGTGGTTTCGGCTGGGAGGGTGAGGATGAGCAGTTCTTC
cdr3_aa: CASGFGWEGEDEQFF
d_call: TRBD2
clone_size: NA
j_call: TRBJ2-1
v_call: TRBV12-5

cdr3_nt: TGTGCCAGCAGCCCGCATGGACTAGCGGGGGCCTACGAGCAGTACTTC
cdr3_aa: CASSPHGLAGAYEQYF
d_call: TRBD2
clone_size: NA
j_call: TRBJ2-7
v_call: TRBV4-2

cdr3_nt: TGTGCCAGTAGTATAGTTGGGGGCTACTCCTACGAGCAGTACTTC
cdr3_aa: CASSIVGGYSYEQYF
d_call: NA
clone_size: NA
j_call: TRBJ2-7
v_call: TRBV19

cdr3_nt: TGTGCCAGCAGCTTAGATCTCAGGGTTCCCTACAATGAGCAGTTCTTC
cdr3_aa: CASSLDLRVPYNEQFF
d_call: NA
clone_size: NA
j_call: TRBJ2-1
v_call: TRBV11-2

cdr3_nt: TGTGCCAGCACTGTAGGACAATCTGGGGCCAACGTCCTGACTTTC
cdr3_aa: CASTVGQSGANVLTF
d_call: NA
clone_size: NA
j_call: TRBJ2-6
v_call: TRBV27

cdr3_nt: TGTGCCAGCTCACCAAGGAACCCGGACAGTAGGGAAAAACTGTTTTTT
cdr3_aa: CASSPRNPDSREKLFF
d_call: NA
clone_size: once
j_call: TRBJ1-4
v_call: TRBV18

cdr3_nt: TGTGCCAGCAGTTACTCGACAGGGGGCACTGAAGCTTTCTTT
cdr3_aa: CASSYSTGGTEAFF
d_call: TRBD1
clone_size: few
j_call: TRBJ1-1
v_call: TRBV6-6

cdr3_nt: TGCGCCAGCAGCCAAGTCCAGGGATGGGAAAAACTGTTTTTT
cdr3_aa: CASSQVQGWEKLFF
d_call: NA
clone_size: NA
j_call: TRBJ1-4
v_call: TRBV4-1

cdr3_nt: TGTGCTAGTGGTTTGGGCGGGGGGACCCAGTACTTC
cdr3_aa: CASGLGGGTQYF
d_call: TRBD2
clone_size: NA
j_call: TRBJ2-5
v_call: TRBV12-5

cdr3_nt: TGCGCCAGCAGCATACTAGCGGGGGCCTACAATGAGCAGTTCTTC
cdr3_aa: CASSILAGAYNEQFF
d_call: TRBD2
clone_size: NA
j_call: TRBJ2-1
v_call: TRBV5-1